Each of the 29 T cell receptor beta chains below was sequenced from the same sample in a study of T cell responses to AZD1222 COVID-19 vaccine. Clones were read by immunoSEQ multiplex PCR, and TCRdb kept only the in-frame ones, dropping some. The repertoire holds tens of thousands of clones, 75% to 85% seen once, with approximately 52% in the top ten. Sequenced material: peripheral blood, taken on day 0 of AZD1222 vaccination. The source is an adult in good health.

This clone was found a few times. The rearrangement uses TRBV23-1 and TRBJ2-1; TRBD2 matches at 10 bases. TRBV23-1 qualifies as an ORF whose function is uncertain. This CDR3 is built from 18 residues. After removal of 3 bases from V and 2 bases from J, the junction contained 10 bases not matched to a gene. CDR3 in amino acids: CASSHPRRGLAAYNEQFF. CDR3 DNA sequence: TGCGCCAGCAGTCATCCTCGACGTGGACTAGCGGCCTACAATGAGCAGTTCTTC.

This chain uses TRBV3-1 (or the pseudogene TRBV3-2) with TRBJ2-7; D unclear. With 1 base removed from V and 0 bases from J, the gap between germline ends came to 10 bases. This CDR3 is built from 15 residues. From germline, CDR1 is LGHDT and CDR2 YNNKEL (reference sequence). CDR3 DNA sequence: TGTGCCAGCAGCCAAGTTTTCGCGAGCTCCTACGAGCAGTACTTC. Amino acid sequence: CASSQVFASSYEQYF.

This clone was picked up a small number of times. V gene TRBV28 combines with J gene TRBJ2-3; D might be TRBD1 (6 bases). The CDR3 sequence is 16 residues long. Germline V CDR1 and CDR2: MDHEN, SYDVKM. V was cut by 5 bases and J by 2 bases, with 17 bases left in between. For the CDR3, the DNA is TGTGCCAGCAGTCCAGCAGTGGGGGCTATCACAGATACGCAGTATTTT. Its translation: CASSPAVGAITDTQYF.

CDR3 region: CASVPGTGSEKLFF. The CDR3 coding sequence is TGTGCCAGCGTGCCCGGGACAGGGAGTGAAAAACTGTTTTTT. The rearrangement joins TRBV21-1 to TRBJ1-4; whether TRBD1, the table's D call, matches the DNA was not checked. TRBV21-1 is an annotated pseudogene. There are 14 residues in the CDR3.

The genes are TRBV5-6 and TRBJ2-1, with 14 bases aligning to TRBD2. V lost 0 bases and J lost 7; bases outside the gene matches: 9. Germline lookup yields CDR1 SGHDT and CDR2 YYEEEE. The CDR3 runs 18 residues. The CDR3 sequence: CASSLGGPGTSGRNEQFF. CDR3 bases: TGTGCCAGCAGCTTGGGAGGGCCCGGGACTAGCGGGAGAAATGAGCAGTTCTTC.

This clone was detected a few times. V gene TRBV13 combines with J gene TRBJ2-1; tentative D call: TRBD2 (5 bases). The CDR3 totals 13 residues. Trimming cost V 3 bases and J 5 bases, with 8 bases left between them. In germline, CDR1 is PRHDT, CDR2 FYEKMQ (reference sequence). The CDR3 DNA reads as TGTGCCAGCAGCTTGAAGCGGAACAATGAGCAGTTCTTC. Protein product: CASSLKRNNEQFF.

CDR3 DNA: TGTGCCAGCTCACCACTGAGGGACTCACCCCTCCACTTT. Protein sequence: CASSPLRDSPLHF. This chain connects TRBV18 to TRBJ1-6; a possible D gene is TRBD1 (5 bases). V lost 1 base, J lost 10 bases, and 8 bases lay in between. Germline V gives CDR1 KGHSH, CDR2 LQKENI. The CDR3 extends over 13 amino acids. Complete variable domain (other parts from reference TRBV18 and TRBJ1-6): NAGVMQNPRHLVRRRGQEARLRCSPMKGHSHVYWYRQLPEEGLKFMVYLQKENIIDESGMPKERFSAEFPKEGPSILRIQQVVRGDSAAYFCASSPLRDSPLHFGNGTRLTVT.

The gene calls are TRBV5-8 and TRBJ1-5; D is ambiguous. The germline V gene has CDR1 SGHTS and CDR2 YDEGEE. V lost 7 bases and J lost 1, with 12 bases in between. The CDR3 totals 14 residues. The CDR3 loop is CASSVTRSNQPQHF. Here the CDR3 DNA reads TGTGCCAGCTCCGTTACCAGGAGCAATCAGCCCCAGCATTTT.

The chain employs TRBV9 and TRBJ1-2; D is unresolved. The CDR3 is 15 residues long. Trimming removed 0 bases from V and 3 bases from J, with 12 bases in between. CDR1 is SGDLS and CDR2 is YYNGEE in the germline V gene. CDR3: CASSVGFRDDYGYTF. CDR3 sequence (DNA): TGTGCCAGCAGCGTAGGCTTCAGAGACGACTATGGCTACACCTTC.

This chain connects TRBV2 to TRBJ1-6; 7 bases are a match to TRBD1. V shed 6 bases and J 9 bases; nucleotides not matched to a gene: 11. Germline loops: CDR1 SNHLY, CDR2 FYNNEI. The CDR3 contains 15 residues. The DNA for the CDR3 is TGTGCCAGCAGCCCCTCGACAGGGTCAACTTCACCCCTCCACTTT. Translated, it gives CASSPSTGSTSPLHF.

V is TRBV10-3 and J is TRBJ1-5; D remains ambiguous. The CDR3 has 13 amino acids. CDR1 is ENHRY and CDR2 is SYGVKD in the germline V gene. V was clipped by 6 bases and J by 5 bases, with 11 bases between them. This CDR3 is CAIRGDTDQPQHF. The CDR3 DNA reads TGTGCCATCAGGGGTGATACGGATCAGCCCCAGCATTTT.

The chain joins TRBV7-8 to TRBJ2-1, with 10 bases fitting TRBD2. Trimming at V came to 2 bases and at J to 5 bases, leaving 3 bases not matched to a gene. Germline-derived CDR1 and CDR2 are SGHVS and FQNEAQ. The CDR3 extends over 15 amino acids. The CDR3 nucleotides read TGTGCCAGCAGCTTATTCCTAGCGGGGGACAATGAGCAGTTCTTC. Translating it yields CASSLFLAGDNEQFF.

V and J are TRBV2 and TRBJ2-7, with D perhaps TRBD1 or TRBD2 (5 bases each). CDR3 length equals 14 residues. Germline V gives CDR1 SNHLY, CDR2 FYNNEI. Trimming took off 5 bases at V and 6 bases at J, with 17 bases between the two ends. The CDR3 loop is CASSPQRQGREQYF. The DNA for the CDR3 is TGTGCCAGCAGTCCCCAGCGGCAGGGCCGCGAGCAGTACTTC.

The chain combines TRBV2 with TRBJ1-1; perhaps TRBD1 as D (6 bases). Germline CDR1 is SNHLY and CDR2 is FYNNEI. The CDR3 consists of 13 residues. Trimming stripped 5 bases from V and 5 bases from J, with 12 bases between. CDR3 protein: CASSSQGRTEAFF. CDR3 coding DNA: TGTGCCAGCAGTTCACAGGGACGGACTGAAGCTTTCTTT.

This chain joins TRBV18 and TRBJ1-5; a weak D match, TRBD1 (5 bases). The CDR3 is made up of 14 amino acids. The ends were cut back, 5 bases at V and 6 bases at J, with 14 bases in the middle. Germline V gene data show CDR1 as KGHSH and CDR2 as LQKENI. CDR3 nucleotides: TGTGCCAGCTCAGAAACAGGCGACGGTCAGCCCCAGCATTTT. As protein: CASSETGDGQPQHF.

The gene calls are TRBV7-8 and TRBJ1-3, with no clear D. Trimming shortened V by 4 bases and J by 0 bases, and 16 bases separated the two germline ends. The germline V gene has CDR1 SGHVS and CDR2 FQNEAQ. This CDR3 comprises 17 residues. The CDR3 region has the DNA TGTGCCAGCAGCTCCCGGGAAGGGCCAAGCTCTGGAAACACCATATATTTT. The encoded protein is CASSSREGPSSGNTIYF.

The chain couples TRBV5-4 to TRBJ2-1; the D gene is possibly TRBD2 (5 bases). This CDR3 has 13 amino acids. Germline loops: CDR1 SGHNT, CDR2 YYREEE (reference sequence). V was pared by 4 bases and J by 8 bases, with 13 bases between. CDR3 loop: CASSPPGGDEQFF. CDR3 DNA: TGTGCCAGCAGCCCGCCCGGAGGAGATGAGCAGTTCTTC. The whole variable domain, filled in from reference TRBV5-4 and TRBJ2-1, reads ETGVTQSPTHLIKTRGQQVTLRCSSQSGHNTVSWYQQALGQGPQFIFQYYREEENGRGNFPPRFSGLQFPNYSSELNVNALELDDSALYLCASSPPGGDEQFFGPGTRLTVL.

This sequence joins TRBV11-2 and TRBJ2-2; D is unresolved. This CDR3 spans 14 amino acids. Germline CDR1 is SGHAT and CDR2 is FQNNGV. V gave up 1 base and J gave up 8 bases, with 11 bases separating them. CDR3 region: CASSLGRVGGELFF. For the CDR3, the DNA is TGTGCCAGCAGCTTAGGAAGGGTAGGGGGGGAGCTGTTTTTT.

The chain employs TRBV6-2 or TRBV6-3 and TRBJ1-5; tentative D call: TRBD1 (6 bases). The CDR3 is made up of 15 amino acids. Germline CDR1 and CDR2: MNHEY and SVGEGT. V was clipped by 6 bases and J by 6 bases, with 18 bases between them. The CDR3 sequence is CASSHWGQGSQPQHF. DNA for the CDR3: TGTGCCAGCAGCCACTGGGGGCAGGGAAGTCAGCCCCAGCATTTT.

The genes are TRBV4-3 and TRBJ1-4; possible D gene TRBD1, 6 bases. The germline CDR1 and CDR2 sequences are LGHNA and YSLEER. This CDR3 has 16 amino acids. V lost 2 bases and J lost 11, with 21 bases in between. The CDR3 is CASSQSPGTGRGKLFF. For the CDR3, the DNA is TGCGCCAGCAGCCAATCTCCCGGGACCGGTAGGGGGAAACTGTTTTTT.

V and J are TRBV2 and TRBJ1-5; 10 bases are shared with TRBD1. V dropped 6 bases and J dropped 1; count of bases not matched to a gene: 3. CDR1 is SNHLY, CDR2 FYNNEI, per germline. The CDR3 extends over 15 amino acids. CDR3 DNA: TGTGCCAGCAGAGGGGACAGGGGAAGCAATCAGCCCCAGCATTTT. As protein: CASRGDRGSNQPQHF.

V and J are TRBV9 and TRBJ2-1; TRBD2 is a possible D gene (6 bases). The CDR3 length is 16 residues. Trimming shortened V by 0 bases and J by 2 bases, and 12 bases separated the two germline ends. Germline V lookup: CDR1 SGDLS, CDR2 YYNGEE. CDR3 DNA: TGTGCCAGCAGCGTAGGACGGGAGAACGCCTACAATGAGCAGTTCTTC. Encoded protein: CASSVGRENAYNEQFF.

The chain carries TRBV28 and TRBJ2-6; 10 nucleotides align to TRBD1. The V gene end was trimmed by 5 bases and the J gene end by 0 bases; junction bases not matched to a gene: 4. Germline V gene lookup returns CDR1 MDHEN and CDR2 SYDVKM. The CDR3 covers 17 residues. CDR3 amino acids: CASSGGQGSSGANVLTF. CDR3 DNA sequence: TGTGCCAGCAGTGGGGGACAGGGGAGCTCTGGGGCCAACGTCCTGACTTTC. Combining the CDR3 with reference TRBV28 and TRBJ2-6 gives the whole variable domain DVKVTQSSRYLVKRTGEKVFLECVQDMDHENMFWYRQDPGLGLRLIYFSYDVKMKEKGDIPEGYSVSREKKERFSLILESASTNQTSMYLCASSGGQGSSGANVLTFGAGSRLTVL.

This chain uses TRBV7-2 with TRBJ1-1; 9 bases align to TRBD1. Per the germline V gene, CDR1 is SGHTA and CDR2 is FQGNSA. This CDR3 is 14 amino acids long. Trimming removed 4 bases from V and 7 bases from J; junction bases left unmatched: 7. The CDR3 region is CASSWGTGRGEAFF. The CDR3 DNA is TGTGCCAGCAGCTGGGGGACAGGGCGGGGTGAAGCTTTCTTT.

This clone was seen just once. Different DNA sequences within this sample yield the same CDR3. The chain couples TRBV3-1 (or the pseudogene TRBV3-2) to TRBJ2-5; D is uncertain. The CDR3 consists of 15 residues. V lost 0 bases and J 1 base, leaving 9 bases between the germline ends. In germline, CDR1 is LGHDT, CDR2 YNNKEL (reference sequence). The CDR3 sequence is CASSQDPASQETQYF. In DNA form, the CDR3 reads TGTGCCAGCAGCCAAGATCCGGCTAGCCAAGAGACCCAGTACTTC.

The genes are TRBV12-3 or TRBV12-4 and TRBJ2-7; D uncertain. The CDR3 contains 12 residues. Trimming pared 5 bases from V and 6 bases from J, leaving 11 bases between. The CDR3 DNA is TGTGCCAGCAGTCCCCCCGGCGGCGAGCAGTACTTC. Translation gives CASSPPGGEQYF.

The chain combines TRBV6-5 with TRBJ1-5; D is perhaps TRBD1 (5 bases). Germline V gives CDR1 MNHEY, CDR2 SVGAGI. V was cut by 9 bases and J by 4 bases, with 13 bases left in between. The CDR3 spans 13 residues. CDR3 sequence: CASPGGGNQPQHF. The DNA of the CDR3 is TGTGCCAGTCCCGGGGGGGGGAATCAGCCCCAGCATTTT.

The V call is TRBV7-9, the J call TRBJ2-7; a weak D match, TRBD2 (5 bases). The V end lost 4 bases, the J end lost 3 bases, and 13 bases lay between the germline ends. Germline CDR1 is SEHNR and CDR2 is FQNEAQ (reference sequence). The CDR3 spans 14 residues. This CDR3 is CASSSSGSDYEQYF. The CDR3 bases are TGTGCCAGCAGCTCCAGCGGCTCCGACTACGAGCAGTACTTC.

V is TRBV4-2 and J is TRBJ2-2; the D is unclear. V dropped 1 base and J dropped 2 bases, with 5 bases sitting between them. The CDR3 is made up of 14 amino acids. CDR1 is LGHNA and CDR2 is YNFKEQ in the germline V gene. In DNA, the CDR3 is TGTGCCAGCAGCCAAGGTCGCAACACCGGGGAGCTGTTTTTT. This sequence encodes CASSQGRNTGELFF.